A single sample gave rise to the 13 T cell receptor beta chains below, sequenced in a study of blood T cells in healthy people across ages. A second 7 to 11 cycle PCR used barcoded and J-beta primers. TCRdb reprocessed the 5' RACE reads with MiXCR, giving one entry per CDR3 protein. The sample lists about 400,000 distinct CDR3 sequences, 45% to 60% occurring once. Input material: blood. The receptor set was obtained from a man between 60 and 75 years old in good health.

This chain joins TRBV6-6 and TRBJ2-2, with D perhaps TRBD1 or TRBD2 (6 bases each). The V gene's germline CDR1 is MNHNY and CDR2 SVGAGI (reference sequence). This CDR3 has 12 residues. CDR3 loop: CANRGQNGELFF. The CDR3 DNA is TGTGCTAACCGGGGGCAGAACGGGGAGCTGTTTTTT.

Comments on this clonotype: One end of the junction is discordant with germline, which a read error may explain. This chain links TRBV10-3 with TRBJ2-5, with TRBD2 identical over 11 bases. Germline CDR1 ENHRY, CDR2 SYGVKD. The CDR3 covers 16 residues. CDR3 in DNA: TGTGCCATCAGGCCTAGCGGGGGGATTTCACAAGAGACCCTGTACTTC. Amino acid sequence: CAIRPSGGISQETLYF.

This clonotype has more than one count but fewer than ten. The chain joins TRBV28 to TRBJ2-7, with D uncertain. The germline V gene has CDR1 MDHEN and CDR2 SYDVKM. There are 13 residues in the CDR3. V was clipped by 3 bases and J by 2 bases, with 8 bases between them. The CDR3 spells CASSFPRTYEQYF. CDR3 sequence (DNA): TGTGCCAGCAGTTTCCCCAGAACCTACGAGCAGTACTTC.

The chain combines TRBV6-2 or TRBV6-3 with TRBJ2-4; D possibly matches TRBD1 or TRBD2 (6 bases each). Germline V gene sequence: CDR1 MNHEY, CDR2 SVGEGT. The CDR3 sequence is 20 residues long. V lost 8 bases, J lost 3 bases, and 32 bases lay in between. In nucleotides, the CDR3 is TGTGCCAGCCCTCGGCCAATACCGTCAGGGGAGGTATCGGTCAAAAACATTCAGTACTTC. Its translation is CASPRPIPSGEVSVKNIQYF.

As DNA, the CDR3 is TGCAGTGCAACTCTAGCGGGGGGGCCAGGAGGGGTGACAGATACGCAGTATTTT. Translation: CSATLAGGPGGVTDTQYF. The chain uses TRBV20-1 and TRBJ2-3, with 12 bases aligning to TRBD2. Germline V gene sequence: CDR1 DFQATT, CDR2 SNEGSKA (reference sequence). There are 18 residues in the CDR3. The junction had 16 bases not matched to a gene; V was cut back by 6 bases and J by 3 bases.

This clonotype was seen at least ten times. The J gene is TRBJ2-7, the V gene TRBV7-2; D gene unclear. This CDR3 has 13 residues. The ends were cut back, 5 bases at V and 6 bases at J, with 14 bases in the middle. The germline CDR1 and CDR2 sequences are SGHTA and FQGNSA. The CDR3 DNA follows: TGTGCCAGCAGCGTCGGAGTGGCCGGCGAGCAGTACTTC. This encodes CASSVGVAGEQYF.

This clonotype showed up just a few times. V is TRBV21-1 and J is TRBJ2-7; the tabulated D call, TRBD1, remains unverified against the DNA. TRBV21-1 is a pseudogene locus. There are 15 residues in the CDR3. The CDR3 sequence: CASSKLPRDPYEQYF. The CDR3 DNA is TGTGCCAGCAGCAAACTTCCCAGGGACCCCTACGAGCAGTACTTC.

V usage is TRBV5-1 and J usage is TRBJ2-1; 8 bases align to TRBD1. CDR1 SGHRS and CDR2 YFSETQ come from the germline V gene. The CDR3 has 15 residues. Trimming removed 4 bases from V and 3 bases from J; junction bases left unmatched: 6. The CDR3 DNA reads as TGCGCCAGCAGCATCACCGGGACAGGCTACAATGAGCAGTTCTTC. Residues: CASSITGTGYNEQFF.

J is TRBJ1-3 and V is TRBV29-1, with D maybe TRBD1 (6 bases). The CDR3 runs 14 residues. V lost 6 bases to trimming and J lost 4 bases, with 16 bases between them. CDR1 is SQVTM, CDR2 ANQGSEA, per germline. CDR3: CSVLDSSRGNTIYF. The CDR3 DNA reads TGCAGCGTCCTGGACAGCAGCCGGGGAAACACCATATATTTT.

This chain joins TRBV12-3 or TRBV12-4 and TRBJ2-1; maybe TRBD1 (6 bases). V lost 5 bases and J 4 bases, leaving 12 bases between the germline ends. This CDR3 spans 14 amino acids. The DNA of the CDR3 is TGTGCCAGCAGTCCGGGACACCTATACAATGAGCAGTTCTTC. It specifies CASSPGHLYNEQFF.

For the CDR3, the DNA is TGTGCCAGCAGTGCAGGGGGCTTCAGCTATGGCTACACCTTC. This encodes CASSAGGFSYGYTF. The chain couples TRBV6-4 to TRBJ1-2; TRBD1 agrees at 8 bases. The CDR3 is 14 residues long. Germline lookup yields CDR1 MRHNA and CDR2 SNTAGT. The ends lost 4 bases at V and 4 bases at J; junction bases unmatched: 5.

This chain links TRBV20-1 with TRBJ2-1; 10 bases fit TRBD2. V trimming: 6 bases; J trimming: 9 bases; junction bases outside the gene matches: 11. In germline, CDR1 is DFQATT, CDR2 SNEGSKA (reference sequence). The CDR3 extends over 14 amino acids. The CDR3 DNA reads as TGCAGTGCCAAAGGACCAGCGGGAGGGCGTGAGCAGTTCTTC. Translating it yields CSAKGPAGGREQFF.

V is TRBV4-2 and J is TRBJ2-5, with 7 bases matching TRBD1. The CDR3 runs 15 residues. Per germline, CDR1 LGHNA and CDR2 YNFKEQ. The V gene end was trimmed by 4 bases and the J gene end by 4 bases; junction bases not matched to a gene: 9. CDR3: CASSPEGAGGETQYF. As DNA, the CDR3 is TGTGCCAGCAGCCCAGAAGGAGCAGGGGGAGAGACCCAGTACTTC.